The T cell receptor beta chain under discussion was sequenced for a study of identical twins. The V gene lost 2 bases and the J gene lost 3 bases, with 5 bases spanning the gap. This CDR3 is 12 amino acids long. Germline lookup yields CDR1 KGHSH and CDR2 LQKENI. TCRdb passed the 5' RACE reads through MiXCR, listing each CDR3 protein once. The top ten hold 2.5% to 3.5% of the sample, which has a few hundred thousand distinct CDR3 sequences, about 8% seen once. The data also belong to a second study, concerning yellow fever vaccine responses in identical twins.

The V and J genes are TRBV18 and TRBJ2-7; D is undetermined. The TCR originated in a woman aged 18-29 years in good health. Sequences were obtained from CD8+ T cells sorted from blood. The CDR3 sequence is CASSPDVYEQYF. The CDR3 coding sequence is TGTGCCAGCTCACCAGACGTCTACGAGCAGTACTTC.